This T cell receptor (beta chain) is from a study of shared clonotypes between healthy human individuals. Sequenced by immunoSEQ multiplex PCR; TCRdb stores in-frame clones only, minus some. The repertoire holds 800,000 to 1,200,000 clones, with around 78% as singletons. The J segment lost 1 base and the V segment lost 7 bases, leaving 6 bases of the junction unmatched. CDR1 and CDR2 (germline): MNHNS, SASEGT. The CDR3 has 14 amino acids. Donors comprised healthy HIV-negative adults lacking recent acute infections or vaccinations. Donors were Caucasian adults residing in Nashville, Tennessee, USA. CD4+ cells underwent separation, giving CD45RA+ naive and CD45RA-negative memory subsets.

This rearrangement joins TRBV6-1 to TRBJ2-5; 7 nucleotides match TRBD1. Sequenced input: memory CD4+ T cells from PBMCs. Subset indicated: CD45RA-negative fraction. The receptor was derived from a man younger than 30 in good health. Some clones in this sample may be carry-over from other donors' samples. CDR3 nucleotides: TGTGCCAGCATCAGACAGGGATCCCAAGAGACCCAGTACTTC. Its protein is CASIRQGSQETQYF.